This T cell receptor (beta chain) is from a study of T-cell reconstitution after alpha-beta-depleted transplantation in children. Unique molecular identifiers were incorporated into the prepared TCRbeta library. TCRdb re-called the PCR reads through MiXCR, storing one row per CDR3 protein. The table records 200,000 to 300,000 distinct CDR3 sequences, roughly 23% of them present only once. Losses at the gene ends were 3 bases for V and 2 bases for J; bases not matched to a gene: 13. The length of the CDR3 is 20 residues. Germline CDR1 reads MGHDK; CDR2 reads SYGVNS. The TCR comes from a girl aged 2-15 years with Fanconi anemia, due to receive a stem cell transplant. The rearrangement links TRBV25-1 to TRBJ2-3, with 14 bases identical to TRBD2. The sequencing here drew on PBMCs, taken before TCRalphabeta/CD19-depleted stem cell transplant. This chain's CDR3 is CASSEPTAVTSGRATDTQYF. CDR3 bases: TGTGCCAGCAGTGAGCCTACTGCGGTGACTAGCGGGAGGGCCACAGATACGCAGTATTTT.